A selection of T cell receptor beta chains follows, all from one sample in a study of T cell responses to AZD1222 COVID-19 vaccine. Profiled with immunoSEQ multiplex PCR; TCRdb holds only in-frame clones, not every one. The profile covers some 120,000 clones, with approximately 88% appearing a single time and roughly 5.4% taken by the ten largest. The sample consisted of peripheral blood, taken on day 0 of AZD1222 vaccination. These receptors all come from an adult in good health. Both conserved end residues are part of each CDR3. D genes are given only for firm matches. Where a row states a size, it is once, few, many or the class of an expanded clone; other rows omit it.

cdr3_nt: TGTGCCAGCAGGCAACAGGGGGGGACCGGGGAGCTGTTTTTT
cdr3_aa: CASRQQGGTGELFF
j_call: TRBJ2-2
d_call: .
v_call: TRBV6-5
clone_size: .

cdr3_nt: TGCGCCAGCATGGGACAGAACACCGGGGAGCTGTTTTTT
cdr3_aa: CASMGQNTGELFF
j_call: TRBJ2-2
d_call: .
v_call: TRBV5-1
clone_size: .

cdr3_nt: TGCGCCAGCAGCCTGGCTCCGGGACAACAAGAGACCCAGTACTTC
cdr3_aa: CASSLAPGQQETQYF
j_call: TRBJ2-5
d_call: .
v_call: TRBV5-1
clone_size: .

cdr3_nt: TGTGCCAGCAGCGGCCGACTAGCGGGAGTGTACGAGCAGTACTTC
cdr3_aa: CASSGRLAGVYEQYF
j_call: TRBJ2-7
d_call: TRBD2
v_call: TRBV7-2
clone_size: .

cdr3_nt: TGTGCCTGGAGTGGAGCTAACTATGGCTACACCTTC
cdr3_aa: CAWSGANYGYTF
j_call: TRBJ1-2
d_call: .
v_call: TRBV30
clone_size: .

cdr3_nt: TGTGCCAGCAGTTTCGCGACTAGCTTGAAGTTC
cdr3_aa: CASSFATSLKF
j_call: TRBJ2-7
d_call: TRBD2
v_call: TRBV28
clone_size: .

cdr3_nt: TGTGCCAGCAGCCACCCCCTGTCCTATGGCTACACCTTC
cdr3_aa: CASSHPLSYGYTF
j_call: TRBJ1-2
d_call: .
v_call: TRBV7-9
clone_size: .

cdr3_nt: TGCGCCAGCAGCTTGGCAGGCCTGGATAATTCACCCCTCCACTTT
cdr3_aa: CASSLAGLDNSPLHF
j_call: TRBJ1-6
d_call: .
v_call: TRBV5-1
clone_size: .

cdr3_nt: TGTGCCAGCAGTACCGGGACAGGGGTTCTTACTGGGGCCAACGTCCTGACTTTC
cdr3_aa: CASSTGTGVLTGANVLTF
j_call: TRBJ2-6
d_call: TRBD1
v_call: TRBV6-2/TRBV6-3
clone_size: .

cdr3_nt: TGTGCCAGCAGCTTTGAGTTTTCCCCCACTGAAGCTTTCTTT
cdr3_aa: CASSFEFSPTEAFF
j_call: TRBJ1-1
d_call: .
v_call: TRBV5-6
clone_size: .

cdr3_nt: TGTGCCAGCAGCTTCCGGGATTTAACCTACGAGCAGTACTTC
cdr3_aa: CASSFRDLTYEQYF
j_call: TRBJ2-7
d_call: .
v_call: TRBV7-9
clone_size: .

cdr3_nt: TGTGCCAGCACCCCCTCTCCGGGGGGGCCACTCTACAATGAGCAGTTCTTC
cdr3_aa: CASTPSPGGPLYNEQFF
j_call: TRBJ2-1
d_call: TRBD2
v_call: TRBV6-2/TRBV6-3
clone_size: .

cdr3_nt: TGTGCCTGGAGTGGGGGGTCCTACGAGCAGTACTTC
cdr3_aa: CAWSGGSYEQYF
j_call: TRBJ2-7
d_call: .
v_call: TRBV30
clone_size: .

cdr3_nt: TGTGCCAGCAGCTTACTCCCGGTTGGGAACACTGAAGCTTTCTTT
cdr3_aa: CASSLLPVGNTEAFF
j_call: TRBJ1-1
d_call: .
v_call: TRBV7-8
clone_size: .

cdr3_nt: TGTGCCAGCAGCTGGGTTCCTCGGACAGGGGGCTCCGGGGAGCTGTTTTTT
cdr3_aa: CASSWVPRTGGSGELFF
j_call: TRBJ2-2
d_call: TRBD1
v_call: TRBV5-4
clone_size: .

cdr3_nt: TGTGCCAGCAGGGACCCTCCTTACGGGACCCAGTACTTC
cdr3_aa: CASRDPPYGTQYF
j_call: TRBJ2-5
d_call: .
v_call: TRBV6-5
clone_size: .

cdr3_nt: TGTGCCACCAGCGTTAGCTACAATGAGCAGTTCTTC
cdr3_aa: CATSVSYNEQFF
j_call: TRBJ2-1
d_call: .
v_call: TRBV15
clone_size: .

cdr3_nt: TGCGCCAGCAGCACCCAGACAGATCTAAACACTGAAGCTTTCTTT
cdr3_aa: CASSTQTDLNTEAFF
j_call: TRBJ1-1
d_call: .
v_call: TRBV4-1
clone_size: .

cdr3_nt: TGTGCCAGCAGCGTAGCTGGAACTAGCGGGGGGAGGCAGTATTTT
cdr3_aa: CASSVAGTSGGRQYF
j_call: TRBJ2-3
d_call: TRBD2
v_call: TRBV9
clone_size: .

cdr3_nt: TGTGCCAGCAGCGCTTCCTGGGACTACGAGCAGTACTTC
cdr3_aa: CASSASWDYEQYF
j_call: TRBJ2-7
d_call: .
v_call: TRBV3-1/TRBV3-2
clone_size: .

cdr3_nt: TGTGCCAGCAGTTACTCGAGTAGGCGGACTAGCGGGAGGAATGAGCAGTTCTTC
cdr3_aa: CASSYSSRRTSGRNEQFF
j_call: TRBJ2-1
d_call: TRBD2
v_call: TRBV6-2/TRBV6-3
clone_size: once

cdr3_nt: TGTGCCACCAGTGATTTCAGGCAGGGGGCGAACACCGGGGAGCTGTTTTTT
cdr3_aa: CATSDFRQGANTGELFF
j_call: TRBJ2-2
d_call: TRBD1
v_call: TRBV24-1
clone_size: .

cdr3_nt: TGTGCCAGCAGTTTGACCGGTAACTTCTATGGCTACACCTTC
cdr3_aa: CASSLTGNFYGYTF
j_call: TRBJ1-2
d_call: .
v_call: TRBV28
clone_size: .

cdr3_nt: TGTGCCAGCAGGAGGACAGGGGAGGAGGGCATTCAGTACTTC
cdr3_aa: CASRRTGEEGIQYF
j_call: TRBJ2-4
d_call: TRBD1
v_call: TRBV27
clone_size: .

cdr3_nt: TGTGCCAGCATCAGACTCCAAGGGGAGCAGTACTTC
cdr3_aa: CASIRLQGEQYF
j_call: TRBJ2-7
d_call: .
v_call: TRBV27
clone_size: .

cdr3_nt: TGTGCCAGCAGTTCATCTGCCGGGACTGGCGAGCAGTACTTC
cdr3_aa: CASSSSAGTGEQYF
j_call: TRBJ2-7
d_call: .
v_call: TRBV7-3
clone_size: .

cdr3_nt: TGTGCCAGCAGCCAAGATCGGAAGGGACAGCCCCAGCATTTT
cdr3_aa: CASSQDRKGQPQHF
j_call: TRBJ1-5
d_call: .
v_call: TRBV3-1/TRBV3-2
clone_size: .

cdr3_nt: TGTGCCAGCTCACCATTCGAAGGGACGAACACTGAAGCTTTCTTT
cdr3_aa: CASSPFEGTNTEAFF
j_call: TRBJ1-1
d_call: .
v_call: TRBV18
clone_size: .

cdr3_nt: TGTGCCAGTAGTTTCCCGGACGTCGGGATGGGATCACCCCTCCACTTT
cdr3_aa: CASSFPDVGMGSPLHF
j_call: TRBJ1-6
d_call: .
v_call: TRBV19
clone_size: .

cdr3_nt: TGTGCCAGCAGTCTCGGACGGACCAGGACCCAGTACTTC
cdr3_aa: CASSLGRTRTQYF
j_call: TRBJ2-5
d_call: .
v_call: TRBV27
clone_size: .

cdr3_nt: TGTGCCACCCTCGGGGGGGTGAACACTGAAGCTTTCTTT
cdr3_aa: CATLGGVNTEAFF
j_call: TRBJ1-1
d_call: .
v_call: TRBV7-9
clone_size: .

cdr3_nt: TGTGCCAGCAGATTCAAAGCTGAAGCTTTCTTT
cdr3_aa: CASRFKAEAFF
j_call: TRBJ1-1
d_call: .
v_call: TRBV28
clone_size: .

cdr3_nt: TGTGCCAGCAGCGTTGACACTTACACTGAAGCTTTCTTT
cdr3_aa: CASSVDTYTEAFF
j_call: TRBJ1-1
d_call: .
v_call: TRBV9
clone_size: .

cdr3_nt: TGTGCCTGGACGGGTTTGGAGACCCAGTACTTC
cdr3_aa: CAWTGLETQYF
j_call: TRBJ2-5
d_call: .
v_call: TRBV30
clone_size: .

cdr3_nt: TGTGCCAGCTCATCCTCCCGGGGGGAGACCTACGAGCAGTACTTC
cdr3_aa: CASSSSRGETYEQYF
j_call: TRBJ2-7
d_call: TRBD2
v_call: TRBV18
clone_size: .

cdr3_nt: TGTGCCAGCAGTTCCTACAGGGATGGCTACACCTTC
cdr3_aa: CASSSYRDGYTF
j_call: TRBJ1-2
d_call: .
v_call: TRBV6-5
clone_size: .

cdr3_nt: TGCAGCGTTGTGGGCCGTGGGGGCCAGGAAAATGGCTACACCTTC
cdr3_aa: CSVVGRGGQENGYTF
j_call: TRBJ1-2
d_call: .
v_call: TRBV29-1
clone_size: .

cdr3_nt: TGTGCCAGCAGCTTGGGGGATCGGGGAGGGACTGAAGCTTTCTTT
cdr3_aa: CASSLGDRGGTEAFF
j_call: TRBJ1-1
d_call: .
v_call: TRBV5-6
clone_size: .

cdr3_nt: TGTGCCTGGAGTTTTCTCCGAAACACCATATATTTT
cdr3_aa: CAWSFLRNTIYF
j_call: TRBJ1-3
d_call: .
v_call: TRBV30
clone_size: .

cdr3_nt: TGTGCCAGCCAGTGGGCAGGCCGCTCTGGAAACACCATATATTTT
cdr3_aa: CASQWAGRSGNTIYF
j_call: TRBJ1-3
d_call: .
v_call: TRBV7-2
clone_size: .

cdr3_nt: TGTGCCAGCAGCGCCCAGACAGGGAATGGCTACACCTTC
cdr3_aa: CASSAQTGNGYTF
j_call: TRBJ1-2
d_call: TRBD1
v_call: TRBV7-3
clone_size: .

cdr3_nt: TGTGCCAGTAGTACTAGCGGGGGGGAGGGTCAGCAGTTCTTC
cdr3_aa: CASSTSGGEGQQFF
j_call: TRBJ2-1
d_call: TRBD2
v_call: TRBV19
clone_size: .

cdr3_nt: TGTGCCAGCAGCTTATTCCCAACCCCTAATGAAAAACTGTTTTTT
cdr3_aa: CASSLFPTPNEKLFF
j_call: TRBJ1-4
d_call: .
v_call: TRBV7-2
clone_size: few

cdr3_nt: TGCGCCAGCAGGCCCGGGGTGGACAATCAGCCCCAGCATTTT
cdr3_aa: CASRPGVDNQPQHF
j_call: TRBJ1-5
d_call: .
v_call: TRBV5-1
clone_size: .

cdr3_nt: TGTGCCAGCTCACCACTGGAGGACGGTGGCTACACCTTC
cdr3_aa: CASSPLEDGGYTF
j_call: TRBJ1-2
d_call: .
v_call: TRBV18
clone_size: .

cdr3_nt: TGTGCCACCAACCGCGGGCCCTACGAGCAGTACTTC
cdr3_aa: CATNRGPYEQYF
j_call: TRBJ2-7
d_call: .
v_call: TRBV10-3
clone_size: .